The present TCR beta chain was sequenced within a study of control samples from healthy donors and cancer patients. This CDR3 has 16 residues. Germline CDR1 reads SGDLS; CDR2 reads YYNGEE. V was pared by 4 bases and J by 2 bases, with 16 bases between. Sequenced by immunoSEQ multiplex PCR; TCRdb stores in-frame clones only, minus some. The sample contains fewer than 25,000 clones, 88% of which appear only once. This TCR was recovered from a woman aged 55-69 years with head and neck cancer. The sample was PBMCs. The chain is built from TRBV9 and TRBJ2-4; a possible D gene is TRBD2 (6 bases). CDR3 amino acids: CASSPLGGGPKNIQYF. In DNA form, the CDR3 reads TGTGCCAGCAGCCCGCTGGGGGGTGGTCCCAAAAACATTCAGTACTTC.